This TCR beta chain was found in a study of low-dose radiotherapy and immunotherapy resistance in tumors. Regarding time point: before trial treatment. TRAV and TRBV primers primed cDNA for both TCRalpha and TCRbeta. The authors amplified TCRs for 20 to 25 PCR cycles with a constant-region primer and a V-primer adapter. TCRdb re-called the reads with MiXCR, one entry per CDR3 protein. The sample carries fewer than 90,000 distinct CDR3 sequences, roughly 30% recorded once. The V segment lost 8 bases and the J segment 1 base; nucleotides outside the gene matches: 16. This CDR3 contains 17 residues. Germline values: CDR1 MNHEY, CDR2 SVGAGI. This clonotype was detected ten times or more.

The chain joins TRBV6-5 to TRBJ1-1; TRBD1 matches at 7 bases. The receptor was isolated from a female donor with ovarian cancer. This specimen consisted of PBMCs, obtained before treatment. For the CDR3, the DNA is TGTGCCAGCGGACGGGTAGGGGGCTTTGGATCGAACACTGAAGCTTTCTTT. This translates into CASGRVGGFGSNTEAFF.